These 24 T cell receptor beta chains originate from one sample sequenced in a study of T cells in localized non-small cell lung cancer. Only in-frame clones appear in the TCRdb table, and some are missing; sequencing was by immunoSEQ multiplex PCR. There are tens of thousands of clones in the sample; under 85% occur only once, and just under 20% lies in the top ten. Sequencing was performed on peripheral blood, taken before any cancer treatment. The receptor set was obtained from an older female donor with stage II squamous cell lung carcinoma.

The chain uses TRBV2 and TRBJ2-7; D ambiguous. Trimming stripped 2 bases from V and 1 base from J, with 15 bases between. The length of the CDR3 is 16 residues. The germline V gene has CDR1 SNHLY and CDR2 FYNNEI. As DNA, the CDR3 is TGTGCCAGCAGTGAACAGGTCTCCGCGGAATCCTACGAGCAGTACTTC. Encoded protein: CASSEQVSAESYEQYF.

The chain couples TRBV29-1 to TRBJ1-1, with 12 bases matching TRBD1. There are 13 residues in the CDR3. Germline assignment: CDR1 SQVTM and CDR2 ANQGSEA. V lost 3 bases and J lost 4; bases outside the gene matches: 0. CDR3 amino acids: CSVEGQGATEAFF. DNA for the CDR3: TGCAGCGTTGAGGGACAGGGGGCCACTGAAGCTTTCTTT.

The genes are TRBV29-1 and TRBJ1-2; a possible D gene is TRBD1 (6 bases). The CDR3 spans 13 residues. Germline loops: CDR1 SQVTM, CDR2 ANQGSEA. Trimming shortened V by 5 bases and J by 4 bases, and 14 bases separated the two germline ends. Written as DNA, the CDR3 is TGCAGCGTTAACCCGACAGGCAGCTATGGCTACACCTTC. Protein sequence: CSVNPTGSYGYTF.

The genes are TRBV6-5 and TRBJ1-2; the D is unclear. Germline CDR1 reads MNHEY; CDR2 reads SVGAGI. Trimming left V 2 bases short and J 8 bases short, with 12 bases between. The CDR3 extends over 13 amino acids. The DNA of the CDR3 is TGTGCCAGCAGTTACGAGGGCGCACGGGGCTACACCTTC. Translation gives CASSYEGARGYTF.

CDR3 sequence: CASSHPSAGGVQYEQFF. The CDR3 coding sequence is TGTGCCAGCAGCCACCCATCAGCGGGGGGTGTACAATATGAGCAGTTCTTC. This chain joins TRBV5-5 and TRBJ2-1, with 9 bases lining up with TRBD2. CDR3 length: 17 amino acids. Germline V gene lookup returns CDR1 SGHKS and CDR2 YYEKEE (reference sequence). V dropped 4 bases and J dropped 8; count of bases not matched to a gene: 16.

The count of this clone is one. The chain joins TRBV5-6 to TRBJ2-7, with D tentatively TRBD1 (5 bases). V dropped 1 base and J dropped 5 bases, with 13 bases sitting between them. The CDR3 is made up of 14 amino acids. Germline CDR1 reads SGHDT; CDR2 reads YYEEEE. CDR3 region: CASSLRQGKNEQYF. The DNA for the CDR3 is TGTGCCAGCAGCTTGCGGCAGGGAAAAAACGAGCAGTACTTC. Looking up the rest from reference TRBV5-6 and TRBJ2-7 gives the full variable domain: DAGVTQSPTHLIKTRGQQVTLRCSPKSGHDTVSWYQQALGQGPQFIFQYYEEEERQRGNFPDRFSGHQFPNYSSELNVNALLLGDSALYLCASSLRQGKNEQYFGPGTRLTVT.

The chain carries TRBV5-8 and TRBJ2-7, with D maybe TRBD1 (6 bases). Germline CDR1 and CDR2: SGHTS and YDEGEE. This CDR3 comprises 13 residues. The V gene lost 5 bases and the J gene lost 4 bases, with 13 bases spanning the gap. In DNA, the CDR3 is TGTGCCAGCAGGCCCGGGACACTGTACGAGCAGTACTTC. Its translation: CASRPGTLYEQYF.

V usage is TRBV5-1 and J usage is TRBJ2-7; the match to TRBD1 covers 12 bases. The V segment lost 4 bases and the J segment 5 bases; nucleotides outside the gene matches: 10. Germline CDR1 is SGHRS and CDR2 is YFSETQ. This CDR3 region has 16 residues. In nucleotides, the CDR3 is TGCGCCAGCAGCCCGCCAACCGGGACAGGGGGCGACGAGCAGTACTTC. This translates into CASSPPTGTGGDEQYF.

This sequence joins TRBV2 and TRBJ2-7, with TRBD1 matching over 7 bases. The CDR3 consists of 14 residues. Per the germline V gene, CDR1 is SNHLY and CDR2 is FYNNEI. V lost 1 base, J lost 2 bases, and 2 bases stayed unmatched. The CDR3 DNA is TGTGCCAGCAGTGAAGGGGACAGTCCCTACGAGCAGTACTTC. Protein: CASSEGDSPYEQYF. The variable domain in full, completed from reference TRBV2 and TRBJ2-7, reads EPEVTQTPSHQVTQMGQEVILRCVPISNHLYFYWYRQILGQKVEFLVSFYNNEISEKSEIFDDQFSVERPDGSNFTLKIRSTKLEDSAMYFCASSEGDSPYEQYFGPGTRLTVT.

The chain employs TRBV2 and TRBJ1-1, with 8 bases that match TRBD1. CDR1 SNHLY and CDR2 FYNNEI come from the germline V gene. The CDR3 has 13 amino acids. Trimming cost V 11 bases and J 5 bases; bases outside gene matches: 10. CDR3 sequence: CAGTDRGGTEAFF. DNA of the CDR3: TGTGCCGGGACCGACAGGGGAGGGACTGAAGCTTTCTTT.

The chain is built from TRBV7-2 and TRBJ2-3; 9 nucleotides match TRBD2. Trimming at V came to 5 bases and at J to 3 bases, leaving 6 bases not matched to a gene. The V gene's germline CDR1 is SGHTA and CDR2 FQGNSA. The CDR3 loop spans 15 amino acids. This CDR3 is CASSPSSGTTDTQYF. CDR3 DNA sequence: TGTGCCAGCAGCCCGTCTAGCGGGACTACAGATACGCAGTATTTT.

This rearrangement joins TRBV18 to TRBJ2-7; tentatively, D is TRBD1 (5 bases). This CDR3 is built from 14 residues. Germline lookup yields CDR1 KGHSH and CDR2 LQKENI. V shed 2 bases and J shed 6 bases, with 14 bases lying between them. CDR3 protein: CASSPSLQAREQYF. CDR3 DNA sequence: TGTGCCAGCTCACCATCACTACAGGCTCGCGAGCAGTACTTC.

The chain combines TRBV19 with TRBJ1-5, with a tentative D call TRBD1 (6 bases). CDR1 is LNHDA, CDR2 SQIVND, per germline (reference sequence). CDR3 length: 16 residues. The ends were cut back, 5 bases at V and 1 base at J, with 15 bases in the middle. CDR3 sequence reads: CASSSTGPGSNQPQHF. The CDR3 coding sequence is TGTGCCAGTAGTTCGACAGGCCCGGGGAGCAATCAGCCCCAGCATTTT.

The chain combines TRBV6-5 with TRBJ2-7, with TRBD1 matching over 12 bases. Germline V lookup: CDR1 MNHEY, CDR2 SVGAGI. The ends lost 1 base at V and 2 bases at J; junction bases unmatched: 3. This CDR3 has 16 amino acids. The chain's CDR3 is CASSYWDRGRPYEQYF. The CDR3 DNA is TGTGCCAGCAGTTACTGGGACAGGGGGCGACCCTACGAGCAGTACTTC.

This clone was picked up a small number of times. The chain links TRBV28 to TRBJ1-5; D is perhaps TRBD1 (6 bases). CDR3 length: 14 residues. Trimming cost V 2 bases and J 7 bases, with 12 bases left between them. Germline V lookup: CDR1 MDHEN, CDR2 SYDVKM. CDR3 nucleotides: TGTGCCAGCAGTTTAAGGGGGGGCGGGCAGCCCCAGCATTTT. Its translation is CASSLRGGGQPQHF.

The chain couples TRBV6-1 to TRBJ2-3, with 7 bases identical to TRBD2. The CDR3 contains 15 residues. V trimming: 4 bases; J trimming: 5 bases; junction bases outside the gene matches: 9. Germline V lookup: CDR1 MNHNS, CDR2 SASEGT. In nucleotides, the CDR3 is TGTGCCAGCAGTGCCCGGACTAGTAGAGGAGATACGCAGTATTTT. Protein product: CASSARTSRGDTQYF.

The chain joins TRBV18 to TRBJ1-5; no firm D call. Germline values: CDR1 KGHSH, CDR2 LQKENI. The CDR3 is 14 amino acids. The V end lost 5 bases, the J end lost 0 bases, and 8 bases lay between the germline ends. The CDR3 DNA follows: TGTGCCAGCTCAGAGAACTATAGCAATCAGCCCCAGCATTTT. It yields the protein CASSENYSNQPQHF. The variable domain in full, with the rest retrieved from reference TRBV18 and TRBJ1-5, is NAGVMQNPRHLVRRRGQEARLRCSPMKGHSHVYWYRQLPEEGLKFMVYLQKENIIDESGMPKERFSAEFPKEGPSILRIQQVVRGDSAAYFCASSENYSNQPQHFGDGTRLSIL.

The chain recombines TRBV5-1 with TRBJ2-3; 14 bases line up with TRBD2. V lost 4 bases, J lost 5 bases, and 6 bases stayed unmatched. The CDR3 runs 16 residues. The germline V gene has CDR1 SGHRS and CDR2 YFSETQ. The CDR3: CASSRLAGGPQDTQYF. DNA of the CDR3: TGCGCCAGCAGCCGACTAGCGGGGGGGCCTCAAGATACGCAGTATTTT.

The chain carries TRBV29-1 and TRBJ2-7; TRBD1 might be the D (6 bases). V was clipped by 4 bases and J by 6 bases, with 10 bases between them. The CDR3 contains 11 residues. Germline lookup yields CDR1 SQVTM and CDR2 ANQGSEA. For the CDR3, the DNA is TGCAGCGTTGCTGCCAGGGGCGAGCAGTACTTC. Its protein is CSVAARGEQYF.

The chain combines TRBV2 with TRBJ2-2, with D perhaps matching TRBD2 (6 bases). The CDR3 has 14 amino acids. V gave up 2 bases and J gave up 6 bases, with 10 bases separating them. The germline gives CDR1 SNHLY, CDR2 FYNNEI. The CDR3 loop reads CASSERLASGELFF. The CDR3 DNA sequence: TGTGCCAGCAGTGAAAGGCTAGCGTCCGGGGAGCTGTTTTTT.

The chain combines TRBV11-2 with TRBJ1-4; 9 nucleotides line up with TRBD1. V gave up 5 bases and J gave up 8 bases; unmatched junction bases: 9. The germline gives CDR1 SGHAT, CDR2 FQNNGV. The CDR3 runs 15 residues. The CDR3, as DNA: TGTGCCAGCAGCCCCGGGGACAGGGTAAACGAAAAACTGTTTTTT. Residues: CASSPGDRVNEKLFF.

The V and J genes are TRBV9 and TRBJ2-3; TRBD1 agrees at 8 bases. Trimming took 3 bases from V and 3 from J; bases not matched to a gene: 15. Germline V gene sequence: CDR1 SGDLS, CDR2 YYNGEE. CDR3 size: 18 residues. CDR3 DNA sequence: TGTGCCAGCAGCGCAGCTTCTTCAGGGGGCGTCAGTACAGATACGCAGTATTTT. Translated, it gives CASSAASSGGVSTDTQYF.

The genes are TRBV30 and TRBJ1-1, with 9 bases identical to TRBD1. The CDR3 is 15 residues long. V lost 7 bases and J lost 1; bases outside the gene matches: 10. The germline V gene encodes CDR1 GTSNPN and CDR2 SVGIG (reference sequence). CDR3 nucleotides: TGTGCCTCCAGAGGACAGGGGCACCCGAACACTGAAGCTTTCTTT. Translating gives CASRGQGHPNTEAFF.

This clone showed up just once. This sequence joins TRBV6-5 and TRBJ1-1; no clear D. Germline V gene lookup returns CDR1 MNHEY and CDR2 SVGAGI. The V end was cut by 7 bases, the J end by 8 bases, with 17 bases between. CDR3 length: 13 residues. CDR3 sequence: CASIAEVGGEAFF. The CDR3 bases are TGTGCCAGCATTGCAGAGGTAGGAGGAGAAGCTTTCTTT.